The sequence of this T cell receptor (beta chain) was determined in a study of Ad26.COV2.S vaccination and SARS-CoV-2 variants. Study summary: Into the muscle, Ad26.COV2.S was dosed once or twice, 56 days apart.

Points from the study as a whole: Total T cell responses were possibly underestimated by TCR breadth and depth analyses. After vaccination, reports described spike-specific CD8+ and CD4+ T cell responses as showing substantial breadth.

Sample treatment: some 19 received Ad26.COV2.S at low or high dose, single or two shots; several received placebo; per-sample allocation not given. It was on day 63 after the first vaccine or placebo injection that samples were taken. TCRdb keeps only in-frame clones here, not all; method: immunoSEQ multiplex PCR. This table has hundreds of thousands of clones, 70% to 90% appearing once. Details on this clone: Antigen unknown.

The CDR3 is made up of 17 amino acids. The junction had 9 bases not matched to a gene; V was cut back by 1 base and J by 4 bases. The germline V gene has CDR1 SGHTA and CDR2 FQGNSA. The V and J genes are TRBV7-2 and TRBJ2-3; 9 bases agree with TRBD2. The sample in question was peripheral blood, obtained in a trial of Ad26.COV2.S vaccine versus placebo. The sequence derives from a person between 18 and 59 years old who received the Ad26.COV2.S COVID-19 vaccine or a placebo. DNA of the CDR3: TGTGCCAGCAGCTTAGAGATCTTGCGGGGGGGCCCAGATACGCAGTATTTT. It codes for CASSLEILRGGPDTQYF.